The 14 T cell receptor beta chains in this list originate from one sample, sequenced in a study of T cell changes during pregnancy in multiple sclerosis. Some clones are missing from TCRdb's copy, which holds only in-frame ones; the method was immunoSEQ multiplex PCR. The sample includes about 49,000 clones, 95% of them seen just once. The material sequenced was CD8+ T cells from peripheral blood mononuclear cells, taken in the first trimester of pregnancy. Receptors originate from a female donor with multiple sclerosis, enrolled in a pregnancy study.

CDR3 sequence (DNA): TGTGCCAGCACGCACTTAGCGGGGTCCTACGAGCAGTACTTC. This encodes CASTHLAGSYEQYF. The rearrangement joins TRBV7-2 to TRBJ2-7; 8 bases line up with TRBD2. The CDR3 covers 14 residues. The J segment lost 1 base and the V segment lost 7 bases, leaving 6 bases of the junction unmatched. Germline CDR1 is SGHTA and CDR2 is FQGNSA.

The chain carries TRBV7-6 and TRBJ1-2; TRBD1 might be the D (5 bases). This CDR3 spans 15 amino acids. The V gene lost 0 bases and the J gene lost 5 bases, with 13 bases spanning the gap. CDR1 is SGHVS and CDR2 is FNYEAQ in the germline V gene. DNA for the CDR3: TGTGCCAGCAGCTTAGCCCCGGGGACTAGGTATGGCTACACCTTC. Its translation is CASSLAPGTRYGYTF.

The CDR3: CATSRGRPGGLDEQYF. The CDR3 bases are TGTGCCACCAGCAGAGGCAGGCCGGGAGGGCTAGACGAGCAGTACTTC. V gene TRBV15 combines with J gene TRBJ2-7; 8 bases line up with TRBD2. CDR3 length: 16 amino acids. Germline V gene sequence: CDR1 LNHNV, CDR2 YYDKDF (reference sequence). V was clipped by 1 base and J by 5 bases; unmatched bases: 10.

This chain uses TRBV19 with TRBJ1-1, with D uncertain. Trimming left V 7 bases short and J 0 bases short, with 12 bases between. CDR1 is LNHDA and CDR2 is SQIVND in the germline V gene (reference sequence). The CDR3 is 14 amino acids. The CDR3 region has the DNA TGTGCCAGTAACCAAGGCGGGGTGAACACTGAAGCTTTCTTT. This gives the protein CASNQGGVNTEAFF.

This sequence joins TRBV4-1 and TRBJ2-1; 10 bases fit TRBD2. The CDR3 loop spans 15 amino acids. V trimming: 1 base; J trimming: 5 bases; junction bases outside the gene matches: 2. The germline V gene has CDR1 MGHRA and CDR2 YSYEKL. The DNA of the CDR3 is TGCGCCAGCAGCCAAGTTGGACTAGCGGACAATGAGCAGTTCTTC. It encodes CASSQVGLADNEQFF.

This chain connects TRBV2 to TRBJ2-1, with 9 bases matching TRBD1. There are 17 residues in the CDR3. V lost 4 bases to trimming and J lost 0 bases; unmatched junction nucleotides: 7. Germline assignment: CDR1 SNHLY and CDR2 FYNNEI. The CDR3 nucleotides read TGTGCCAGCAGTGTAACCGGGACAGGGCACTCCTACAATGAGCAGTTCTTC. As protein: CASSVTGTGHSYNEQFF.

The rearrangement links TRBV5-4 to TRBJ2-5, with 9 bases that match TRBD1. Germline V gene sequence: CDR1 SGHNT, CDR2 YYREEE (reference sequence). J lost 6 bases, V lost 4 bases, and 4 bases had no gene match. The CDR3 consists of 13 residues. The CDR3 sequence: CASSPGQGKTQYF. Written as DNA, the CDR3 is TGTGCCAGCAGCCCCGGACAGGGGAAGACCCAGTACTTC.

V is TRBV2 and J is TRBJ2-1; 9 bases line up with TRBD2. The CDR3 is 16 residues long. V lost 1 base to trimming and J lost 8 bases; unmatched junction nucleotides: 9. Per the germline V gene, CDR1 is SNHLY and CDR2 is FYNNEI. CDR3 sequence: CASSEVGGRAFHEQFF. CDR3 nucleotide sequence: TGTGCCAGCAGTGAAGTGGGCGGGAGGGCCTTCCATGAGCAGTTCTTC. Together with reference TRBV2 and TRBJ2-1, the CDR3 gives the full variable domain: EPEVTQTPSHQVTQMGQEVILRCVPISNHLYFYWYRQILGQKVEFLVSFYNNEISEKSEIFDDQFSVERPDGSNFTLKIRSTKLEDSAMYFCASSEVGGRAFHEQFFGPGTRLTVL.

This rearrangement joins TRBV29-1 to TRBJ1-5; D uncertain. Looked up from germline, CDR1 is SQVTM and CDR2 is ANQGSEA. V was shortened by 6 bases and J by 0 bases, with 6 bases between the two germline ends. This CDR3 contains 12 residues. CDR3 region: CSVQDSNQPQHF. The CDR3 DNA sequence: TGCAGCGTCCAGGATAGCAATCAGCCCCAGCATTTT.

The CDR3 coding sequence is TGTGCCAGCAGCCAAGGCTACAGCGGCCCTGGAGAGACCCAGTACTTC. Protein sequence: CASSQGYSGPGETQYF. This rearrangement joins TRBV14 to TRBJ2-5, with D maybe TRBD2 (5 bases). CDR3 length equals 16 residues. Germline values: CDR1 SGHDN, CDR2 FVKESK. Trimming stripped 1 base from V and 4 bases from J, with 16 bases between.

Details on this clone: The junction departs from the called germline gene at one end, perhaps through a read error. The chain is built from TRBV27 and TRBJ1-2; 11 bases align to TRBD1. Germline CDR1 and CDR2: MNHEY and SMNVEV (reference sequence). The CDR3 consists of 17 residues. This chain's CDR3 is CASSGLGTGGPNYSYTF. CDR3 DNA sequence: TGTGCCAGCAGTGGACTTGGGACAGGGGGGCCGAACTATAGCTACACCTTC.

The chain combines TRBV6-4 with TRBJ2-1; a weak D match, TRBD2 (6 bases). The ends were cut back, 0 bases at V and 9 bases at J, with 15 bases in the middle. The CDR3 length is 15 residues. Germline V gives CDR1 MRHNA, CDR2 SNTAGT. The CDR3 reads CASSDSTSSLGEQFF. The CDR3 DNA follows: TGTGCCAGCAGTGACTCGACTAGTTCCCTGGGTGAGCAGTTCTTC.

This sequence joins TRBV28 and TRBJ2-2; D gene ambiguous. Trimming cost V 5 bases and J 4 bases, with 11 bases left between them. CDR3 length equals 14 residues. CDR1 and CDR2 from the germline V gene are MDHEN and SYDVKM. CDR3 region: CASSLRLSTGELFF. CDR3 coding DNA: TGTGCCAGCAGTCTCCGACTGTCCACCGGGGAGCTGTTTTTT.

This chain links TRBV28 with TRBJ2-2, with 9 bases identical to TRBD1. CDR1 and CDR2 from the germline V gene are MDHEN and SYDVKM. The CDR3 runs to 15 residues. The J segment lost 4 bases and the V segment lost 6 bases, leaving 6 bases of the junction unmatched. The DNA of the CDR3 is TGTGCCAGCAGCCATCGACAGGGGGGCACCGGGGAGCTGTTTTTT. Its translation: CASSHRQGGTGELFF.